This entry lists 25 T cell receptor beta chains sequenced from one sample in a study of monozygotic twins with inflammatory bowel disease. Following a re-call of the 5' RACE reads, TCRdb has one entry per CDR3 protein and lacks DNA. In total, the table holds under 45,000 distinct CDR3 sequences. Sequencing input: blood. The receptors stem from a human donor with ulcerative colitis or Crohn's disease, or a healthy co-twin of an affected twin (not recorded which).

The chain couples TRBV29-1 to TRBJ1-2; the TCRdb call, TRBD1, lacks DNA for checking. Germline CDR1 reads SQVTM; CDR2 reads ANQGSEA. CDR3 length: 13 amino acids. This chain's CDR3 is CSVQDRANYGYTF.

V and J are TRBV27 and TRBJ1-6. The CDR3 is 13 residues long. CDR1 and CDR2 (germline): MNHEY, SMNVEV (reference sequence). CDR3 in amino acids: CASSLYRISPLHF.

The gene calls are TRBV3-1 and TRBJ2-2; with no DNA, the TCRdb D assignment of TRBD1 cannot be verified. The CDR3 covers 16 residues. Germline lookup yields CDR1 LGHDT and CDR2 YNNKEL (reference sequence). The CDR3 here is CASSPLTGMGTGELFF.

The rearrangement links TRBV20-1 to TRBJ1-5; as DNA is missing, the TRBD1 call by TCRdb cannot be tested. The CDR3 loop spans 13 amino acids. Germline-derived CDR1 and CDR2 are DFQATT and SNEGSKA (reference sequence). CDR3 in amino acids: CSARGGGNQPQHF.

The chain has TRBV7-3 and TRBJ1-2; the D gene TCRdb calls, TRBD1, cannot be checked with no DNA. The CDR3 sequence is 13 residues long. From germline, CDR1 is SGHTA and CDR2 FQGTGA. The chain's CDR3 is CASSPGRAYGYTF.

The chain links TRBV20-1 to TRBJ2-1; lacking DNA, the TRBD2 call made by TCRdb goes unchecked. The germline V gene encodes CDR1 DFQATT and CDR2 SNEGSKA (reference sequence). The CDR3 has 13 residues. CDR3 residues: CSATGFEGDEQFF.

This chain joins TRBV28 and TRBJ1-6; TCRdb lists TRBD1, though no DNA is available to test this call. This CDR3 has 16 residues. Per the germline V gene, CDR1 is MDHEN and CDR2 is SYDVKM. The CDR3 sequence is CASSSTPAGGHSPLHF.

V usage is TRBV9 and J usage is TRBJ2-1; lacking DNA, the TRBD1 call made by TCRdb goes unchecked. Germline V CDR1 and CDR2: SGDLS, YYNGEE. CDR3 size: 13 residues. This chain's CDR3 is CASSVQTGGEQFF.

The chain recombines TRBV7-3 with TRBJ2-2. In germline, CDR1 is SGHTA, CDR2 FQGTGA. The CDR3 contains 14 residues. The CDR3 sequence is CASSLNPYTGELFF.

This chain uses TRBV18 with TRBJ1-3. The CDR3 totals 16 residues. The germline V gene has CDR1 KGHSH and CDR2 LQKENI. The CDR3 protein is CASSRETGFSGNTIYF. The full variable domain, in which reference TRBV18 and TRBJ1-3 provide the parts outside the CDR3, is NAGVMQNPRHLVRRRGQEARLRCSPMKGHSHVYWYRQLPEEGLKFMVYLQKENIIDESGMPKERFSAEFPKEGPSILRIQQVVRGDSAAYFCASSRETGFSGNTIYFGEGSWLTVV.

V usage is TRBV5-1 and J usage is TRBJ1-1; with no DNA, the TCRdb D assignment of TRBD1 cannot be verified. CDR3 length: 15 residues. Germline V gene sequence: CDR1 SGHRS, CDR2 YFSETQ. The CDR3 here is CASSRVTGANTEAFF.

CDR3 amino acids: CASGRTSGSTDTQYF. This rearrangement joins TRBV4-2 to TRBJ2-3; checking the TCRdb D call of TRBD2 is not possible without DNA. The CDR3 sequence is 15 residues long. Germline V CDR1 and CDR2: LGHNA, YNFKEQ.

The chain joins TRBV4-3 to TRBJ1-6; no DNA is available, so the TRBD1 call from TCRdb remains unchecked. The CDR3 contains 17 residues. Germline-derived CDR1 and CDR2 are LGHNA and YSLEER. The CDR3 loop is CASSLSPRQGLRSPLHF.

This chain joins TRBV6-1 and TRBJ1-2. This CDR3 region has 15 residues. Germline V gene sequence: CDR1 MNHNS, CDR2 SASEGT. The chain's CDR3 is CASSEAGILARGYTF.

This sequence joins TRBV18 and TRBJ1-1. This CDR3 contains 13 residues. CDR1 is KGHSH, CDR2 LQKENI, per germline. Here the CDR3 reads CASSPEVDTEAFF.

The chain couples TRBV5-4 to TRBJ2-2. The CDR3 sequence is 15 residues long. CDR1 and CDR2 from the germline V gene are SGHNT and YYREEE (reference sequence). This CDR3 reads CASSDATSNTGELFF.

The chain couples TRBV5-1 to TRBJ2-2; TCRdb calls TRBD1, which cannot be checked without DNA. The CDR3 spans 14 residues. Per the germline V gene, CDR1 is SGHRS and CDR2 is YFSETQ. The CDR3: CASRTAPNTGELFF.

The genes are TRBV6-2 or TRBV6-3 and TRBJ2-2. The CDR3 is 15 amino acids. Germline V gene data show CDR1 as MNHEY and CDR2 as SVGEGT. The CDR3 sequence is CASSYSRGRTGELFF.

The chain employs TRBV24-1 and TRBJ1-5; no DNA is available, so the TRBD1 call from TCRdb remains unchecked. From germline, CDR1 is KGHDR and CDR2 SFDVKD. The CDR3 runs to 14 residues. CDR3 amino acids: CATSDPGDTQPQHF.

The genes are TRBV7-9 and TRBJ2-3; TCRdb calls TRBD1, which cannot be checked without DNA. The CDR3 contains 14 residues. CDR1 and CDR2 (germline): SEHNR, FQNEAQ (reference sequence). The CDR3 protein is CASSLTGRTDTQYF. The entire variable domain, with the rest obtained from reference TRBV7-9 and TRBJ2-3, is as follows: DTGVSQNPRHKITKRGQNVTFRCDPISEHNRLYWYRQTLGQGPEFLTYFQNEAQLEKSRLLSDRFSAERPKGSFSTLEIQRTEQGDSAMYLCASSLTGRTDTQYFGPGTRLTVL.

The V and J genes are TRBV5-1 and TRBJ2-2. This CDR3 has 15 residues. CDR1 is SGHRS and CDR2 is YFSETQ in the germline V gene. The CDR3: CASSSTATITGELFF.

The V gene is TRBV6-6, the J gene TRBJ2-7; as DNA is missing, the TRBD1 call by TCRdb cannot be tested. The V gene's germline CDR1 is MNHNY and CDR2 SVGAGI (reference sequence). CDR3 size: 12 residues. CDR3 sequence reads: CASSGHEGEQYF.

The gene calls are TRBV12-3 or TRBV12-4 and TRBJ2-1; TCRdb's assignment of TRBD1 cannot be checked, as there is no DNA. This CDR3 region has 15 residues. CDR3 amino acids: CASSLGTGYHNEQFF.

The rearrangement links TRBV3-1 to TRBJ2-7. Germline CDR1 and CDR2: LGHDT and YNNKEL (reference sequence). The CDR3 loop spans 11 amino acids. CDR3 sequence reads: CASSQAYEQYF.

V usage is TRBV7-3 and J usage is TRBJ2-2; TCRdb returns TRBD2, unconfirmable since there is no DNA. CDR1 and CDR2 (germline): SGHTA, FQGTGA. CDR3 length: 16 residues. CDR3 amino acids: CASSPRTSGNTGELFF.